The clone carrying this TCR beta chain was recorded a few times. The authors prepared the TCRbeta library with unique molecular identifiers. Each CDR3 protein is one row after TCRdb ran MiXCR on the PCR reads. This table has a few hundred thousand distinct CDR3 sequences, 9.9% appearing once. The germline V gene has CDR1 SGHRS and CDR2 YFSETQ. CDR3 length: 16 amino acids. Trimming took 0 bases from V and 0 from J, leaving 10 bases between them. The sample originates from a study of T-cell reconstitution after alpha-beta-depleted transplantation in children. The source was PBMCs from the stem cell graft donor, collected from the stem cell graft. The chain uses TRBV5-1 and TRBJ2-4, with a tentative D call TRBD2 (5 bases). The receptor was isolated from a human donor who donated a stem cell graft to a child with SCID. The CDR3 DNA reads as TGCGCCAGCAGCTTGGTTTCAGGACTAGCCAAAAACATTCAGTACTTC. It codes for CASSLVSGLAKNIQYF. The variable domain in full, completed from reference TRBV5-1 and TRBJ2-4, reads KAGVTQTPRYLIKTRGQQVTLSCSPISGHRSVSWYQQTPGQGLQFLFEYFSETQRNKGNFPGRFSGRQFSNSRSEMNVSTLELGDSALYLCASSLVSGLAKNIQYFGAGTRLSVL.